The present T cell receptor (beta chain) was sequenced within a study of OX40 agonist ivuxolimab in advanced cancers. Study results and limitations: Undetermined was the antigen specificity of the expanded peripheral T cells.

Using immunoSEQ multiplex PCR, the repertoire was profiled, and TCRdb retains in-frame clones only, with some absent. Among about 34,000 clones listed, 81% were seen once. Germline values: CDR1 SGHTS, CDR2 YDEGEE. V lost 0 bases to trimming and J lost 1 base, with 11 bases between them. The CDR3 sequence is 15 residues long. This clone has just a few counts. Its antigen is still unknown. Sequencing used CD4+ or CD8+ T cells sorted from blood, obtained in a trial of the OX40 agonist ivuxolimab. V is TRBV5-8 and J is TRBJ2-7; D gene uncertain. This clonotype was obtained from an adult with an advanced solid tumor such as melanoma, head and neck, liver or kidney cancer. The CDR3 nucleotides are TGTGCCAGCAGCTTGGATGGCATACGATCCTACGAGCAGTACTTC. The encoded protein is CASSLDGIRSYEQYF.